This TCR beta chain was observed in a study of OX40 agonist ivuxolimab in advanced cancers. Study overall: Every 2 weeks, ivuxolimab was infused into the patients intravenously at between 0.01 and 10 mg/kg. Patients treated during dose escalation were battling hepatocellular carcinoma, melanoma, renal cell or head and neck cancer.

Germline CDR1 reads DFQATT; CDR2 reads SNEGSKA (reference sequence). CDR3 length: 10 amino acids. Trimming cost V 3 bases and J 1 base, with 0 bases left between them. The table came from immunoSEQ multiplex PCR; TCRdb's copy has only in-frame clones and leaves some out. The table shows 65,000 to 85,000 clones, with approximately 86% occurring only once. Notes on this clone: The sample holds other DNA sequences that translate to the same CDR3.

This sequence originates from an adult with an advanced solid tumor such as melanoma, head and neck, liver or kidney cancer. The chain carries TRBV20-1 and TRBJ2-5; D unclear. Sequences were derived from CD4+ or CD8+ T cells sorted from blood, sampled in a trial of the OX40 agonist ivuxolimab. The CDR3 region is CSASQETQYF. The CDR3 DNA sequence: TGCAGTGCTAGCCAAGAGACCCAGTACTTC.